This T cell receptor (beta chain) comes out of a study of T-cell reconstitution after alpha-beta-depleted transplantation in children. The CDR3 is 13 residues long. CDR1 is SNHLY and CDR2 is FYNNEI in the germline V gene. Preparation of the TCRbeta library involved a method that used unique molecular identifiers. TCRdb ran MiXCR on the PCR reads and lists one entry per CDR3 protein. The table has 150,000 to 200,000 distinct CDR3 sequences, less than 8% seen once; the top ten hold 3% to 3.5%. Worth noting for this clonotype: Possible read error: a much larger clone is one base away.

The V gene is TRBV2, the J gene TRBJ2-7; D might be TRBD2 (5 bases). This TCR derives from a human donor who donated a stem cell graft to a child with Wiskott-Aldrich syndrome. The sequencing here drew on PBMCs from the stem cell graft donor, taken from the stem cell graft. The CDR3 loop is CASSEGRAYKQYF. CDR3 coding DNA: TGTGCCAGCAGTGAAGGGCGGGCCTACAAGCAGTACTTC.